Detailed here is one TCR beta chain. This specimen comes from a study of blood T cell repertoires in COVID-19. The junction had 7 bases not matched to a gene; V was cut back by 4 bases and J by 1 base. Germline V lookup: CDR1 SGHNT, CDR2 YYREEE (reference sequence). The CDR3 totals 16 residues. Profiled with immunoSEQ multiplex PCR; TCRdb holds only in-frame clones, not every one. Of about 45,000 clones in the sample, around 84% were seen once. The sample was peripheral blood. V gene TRBV5-4 combines with J gene TRBJ2-3; TRBD1 aligns across 9 bases. The clonotype comes from a human donor in a cohort sampled during active COVID-19. CDR3 amino acids: CASSPWRDRGTDTQYF. As DNA, the CDR3 is TGTGCCAGCAGCCCCTGGAGGGACAGGGGCACAGATACGCAGTATTTT.